The source of this TCR beta chain is a study of response to subunit inactivated influenza vaccine. Overall study results and limits: Authors suggested few new T cells are recruited by each seasonal influenza vaccination.

A single record per CDR3 protein comes from TCRdb applying MiXCR to the RT-PCR reads. The profile shows approximately 520,000 distinct CDR3 sequences, around 25% of them singletons. In regard to this clonotype: Its antigen remains unidentified.

Germline assignment: CDR1 LGHDT and CDR2 YNNKEL (reference sequence). This CDR3 is built from 13 residues. The V and J ends lost 1 base and 7 bases respectively, with 8 bases between them. The gene calls are TRBV3-1 and TRBJ2-1; unclear D gene. The sequences come from CD4+ T cells sorted from PBMCs, collected about 5 days after vaccination. This receptor was obtained from a man aged 50-60 years who received an inactivated influenza vaccine. The CDR3 loop is CASSQAGVNEQFF. The DNA for the CDR3 is TGTGCCAGCAGCCAAGCTGGGGTTAATGAGCAGTTCTTC.